These 23 T cell receptor beta chains originate from one sample sequenced in a study of molecular identifiers for immune sequencing clone quantification. Via MiXCR, TCRdb re-called the PCR reads, giving one row per CDR3 protein. In the table there are 250,000 to 350,000 distinct CDR3 sequences, about a fifth of which are singletons. Sequencing was performed on naive CD8+ T cells from blood, with Jurkat cell RNA spiked in. Subset of the sample: FACS-sorted CD8+CD4-CCR7+CD45RA+ naive T cells. Receptors originate from a human donor in good health. Some libraries in this study had Jurkat cell RNA spiked in.

The chain couples TRBV11-2 to TRBJ2-3; D remains ambiguous. This CDR3 comprises 14 residues. V was cut by 7 bases and J by 1 base, with 12 bases left in between. Germline assignment: CDR1 SGHAT and CDR2 FQNNGV. CDR3 sequence: CASTEGAGTDTQYF. The CDR3, as DNA: TGTGCCAGCACGGAAGGAGCTGGCACAGATACGCAGTATTTT.

Concerning this clonotype: A read error may account for a junction end that differs from germline. The rearrangement links TRBV4-1 to TRBJ2-3, with D possibly matching TRBD2 (7 bases). CDR3 length: 15 amino acids. The V gene's germline CDR1 is MGHRA and CDR2 YSYEKL. The CDR3 region has the DNA TGCGCCAGCGGCCAAGCCGGGGGGCCCACAGATACGCAGTATTTT. Residues: CASGQAGGPTDTQYF.

On this clonotype itself: A read error is possible here, since a much larger clone lies one base away. The J gene is TRBJ2-4, the V gene TRBV7-2, with D possibly being TRBD2 (5 bases). The CDR3 totals 16 residues. Germline V lookup: CDR1 SGHTA, CDR2 FQGNSA. The CDR3 region has the DNA TGTGCCAGCGGCTTAGAGGGTCTGCTAGCCAAAAACATTCAGTACTTC. Translation gives CASGLEGLLAKNIQYF.

As to this clonotype: This may be a read error: a much more frequent sequence differs by one nucleotide. The gene calls are TRBV20-1 and TRBJ2-3, with 8 bases lining up with TRBD1. Unmatched junction bases numbered 12, after V lost 1 base and J lost 6 bases. From germline, CDR1 is DFQATT and CDR2 SNEGSKA (reference sequence). The CDR3 has 16 residues. CDR3 in DNA: TGCAGTGCTAGAGGTATGGGACAGGATCTTACCGATACGCAGTATTTT. Encoded protein: CSARGMGQDLTDTQYF.

This clonotype was counted ten times or more. V usage is TRBV6-5 and J usage is TRBJ2-3; no firm D call. Germline CDR1 MNHEY, CDR2 SVGAGI. Trimming shortened V by 2 bases and J by 2 bases, and 8 bases separated the two germline ends. CDR3 length: 14 amino acids. CDR3 sequence (DNA): TGTGCCAGCAGTTACGGCAGCTTCACAGATACGCAGTATTTT. As protein: CASSYGSFTDTQYF.

Notes on this clonotype: A clone one base away is much larger, so this may be a read error. The V gene is TRBV30, the J gene TRBJ2-1, with 7 nucleotides matching TRBD1. There are 15 residues in the CDR3. Germline V gives CDR1 GTSNPN, CDR2 SVGIG (reference sequence). V lost 2 bases and J lost 2; bases outside the gene matches: 6. The DNA of the CDR3 is TGTGCCTGGAGTAACGACAGGGTCCCCTACAATGAGCAGTTCTTC. Translated: CAWSNDRVPYNEQFF.

This clonotype was counted at least ten times. The chain links TRBV4-1 to TRBJ1-1; 11 nucleotides match TRBD1. The CDR3 covers 15 residues. After removal of 5 bases from V and 5 bases from J, the junction contained 7 bases not matched to a gene. CDR1 is MGHRA and CDR2 is YSYEKL in the germline V gene. The CDR3 DNA is TGCGCCAGCAGCATAGGACAGGGGGCGAAGACTGAAGCTTTCTTT. Translation gives CASSIGQGAKTEAFF.

In its sample, this clonotype was seen many times. V is TRBV4-1 and J is TRBJ2-7; no reliable D call. The germline V and J ends were trimmed by 1 base and 3 bases, with 10 bases remaining between them. Germline V gene data show CDR1 as MGHRA and CDR2 as YSYEKL. The CDR3 runs to 14 residues. CDR3 protein: CASSQGLSSYEQYF. In DNA form, the CDR3 reads TGCGCCAGCAGCCAAGGACTGTCCAGCTACGAGCAGTACTTC.

This chain joins TRBV12-3 or TRBV12-4 and TRBJ1-2; no clear D. V was pared by 4 bases and J by 3 bases, with 18 bases between. The CDR3 is 16 residues long. The chain's CDR3 is CASSSSDTAGHYGYTF. The CDR3 DNA reads as TGTGCCAGCAGTTCCTCCGATACCGCAGGACACTATGGCTACACCTTC.

This clonotype was detected only a few times. The J gene is TRBJ1-2, the V gene TRBV6-2 or TRBV6-3; D is unclear. The V end was cut by 0 bases, the J end by 1 base, with 21 bases between. The CDR3 consists of 19 residues. Germline assignment: CDR1 MNHEY and CDR2 SVGEGT. In DNA, the CDR3 is TGTGCCAGCAGTTACTCGATAGCCGTTACAGAAGATTATAACTATGGCTACACCTTC. Translation gives CASSYSIAVTEDYNYGYTF.

At least ten counts were recorded for this clonotype. The V gene is TRBV4-2, the J gene TRBJ2-1; D unclear. The ends were cut back, 5 bases at V and 5 bases at J, with 7 bases in the middle. The CDR3 runs to 12 residues. Germline CDR1 and CDR2: LGHNA and YNFKEQ. CDR3 sequence: CASSETNNEQFF. CDR3 DNA: TGTGCCAGCAGCGAAACGAACAATGAGCAGTTCTTC.

The V gene is TRBV11-3, the J gene TRBJ2-3; D gene unclear. Between the trimmed V and J ends, which lost 3 bases and 0 bases, there was a span of 10 bases. This CDR3 spans 15 amino acids. CDR1 is SGHNT and CDR2 is YENEEA in the germline V gene. The CDR3, as DNA: TGTGCCAGCAGCTTCGGCCCTTCGAGCACAGATACGCAGTATTTT. Translated, it gives CASSFGPSSTDTQYF.

In this sample, this clonotype turned up a few times. The chain links TRBV6-6 to TRBJ1-5; D might be TRBD1 (5 bases). Germline V CDR1 and CDR2: MNHNY, SVGAGI (reference sequence). This CDR3 comprises 16 residues. Between the trimmed V and J ends, which lost 6 bases and 5 bases, there was a span of 20 bases. The CDR3 is CASRPDSPSEDQPQHF. The CDR3 DNA reads TGTGCCAGCAGACCCGACAGCCCGTCGGAGGATCAGCCCCAGCATTTT.

This clonotype has only one observation. This may be a read error, as it is one base from a much larger clone. V gene TRBV7-9 combines with J gene TRBJ2-3; 8 bases match TRBD2. The CDR3 contains 16 residues. Germline V gene data show CDR1 as SEHNR and CDR2 as FQNEAQ (reference sequence). The CDR3 is CANSLLAEIITDTQYF. In nucleotides, the CDR3 is TGTGCCAACAGCTTACTAGCGGAGATAATCACAGATACGCAGTATTTT.

In this sample, this clonotype turned up many times. The V call is TRBV7-9, the J call TRBJ1-4; tentatively, D is TRBD1 (5 bases). The V gene lost 5 bases and the J gene lost 5 bases, with 9 bases spanning the gap. CDR3 length: 13 amino acids. CDR1 and CDR2 (germline): SEHNR, FQNEAQ (reference sequence). The chain's CDR3 is CASSGTGNEKLFF. Written as DNA, the CDR3 is TGTGCCAGCAGCGGGACGGGGAATGAAAAACTGTTTTTT.

This clonotype was observed a few times. An end of the junction does not agree with germline; a read error may underlie this. The chain combines TRBV5-4 with TRBJ2-6, with D perhaps being TRBD1 or TRBD2 (5 bases each). Germline V lookup: CDR1 SGHNT, CDR2 YYREEE (reference sequence). This CDR3 has 15 amino acids. The CDR3 region is CASSLADSGANALTF. The CDR3 DNA reads as TGTGCCAGCAGCTTGGCGGACTCTGGGGCCAACGCCCTGACTTTC.

To note about this clonotype: A much more abundant neighbour one base away suggests this may be a read error. Here the CDR3 omits its conserved ending phenylalanine or tryptophan, so a read error is the likely source. V gene TRBV7-6 combines with J gene TRBJ2-3, with D hard to call. The germline gives CDR1 SGHVS, CDR2 FNYEAQ. There are 16 residues in the CDR3. V dropped 1 base and J dropped 2 bases, with 13 bases sitting between them. CDR3 sequence: CASSLVLGLPTDTQYS. As DNA, the CDR3 is TGTGCCAGCAGCTTAGTTCTCGGTCTCCCCACAGATACGCAGTATTCT.

This clonotype was seen many times. This chain uses TRBV30 with TRBJ2-7; D gene uncertain. Trimming took 0 bases from V and 3 from J, leaving 3 bases between them. The CDR3 length is 11 residues. The germline CDR1 and CDR2 sequences are GTSNPN and SVGIG (reference sequence). The CDR3 nucleotides read TGTGCCTGGAGTGTTCACTACGAGCAGTACTTC. Its translation: CAWSVHYEQYF.

This clonotype was observed at least ten times. The rearrangement links TRBV12-3 or TRBV12-4 to TRBJ1-3; D unresolved. V lost 4 bases and J lost 4, with 17 bases in between. The CDR3 is 16 residues long. CDR3 DNA: TGTGCCAGCAGTTCGACGGTCCCGCTGACGGGAAACACCATATATTTT. It specifies CASSSTVPLTGNTIYF.

This clonotype was counted at least ten times. This sequence joins TRBV29-1 and TRBJ1-1; D not certain. Germline-derived CDR1 and CDR2 are SQVTM and ANQGSEA. V was trimmed by 3 bases and J by 5 bases, leaving 16 bases between them. This CDR3 has 14 residues. CDR3 DNA: TGCAGCGTTGAGACCGGACTCTCTGGGACTGAAGCTTTCTTT. Encoded protein: CSVETGLSGTEAFF.

The table lists this clonotype with many counts. The V gene is TRBV13, the J gene TRBJ2-3, with a possible D match to TRBD2 (5 bases). V lost 5 bases and J 2 bases, leaving 17 bases between the germline ends. CDR1 is PRHDT and CDR2 is FYEKMQ in the germline V gene (reference sequence). CDR3 length: 16 residues. CDR3 loop: CASSPEPDLATDTQYF. The CDR3 DNA is TGTGCCAGCAGCCCCGAACCGGACTTAGCCACAGATACGCAGTATTTT.

With respect to this clonotype: A much bigger clone sits one base away, suggesting this may be a read error. The chain recombines TRBV14 with TRBJ1-2; D possibly corresponds to TRBD1 (6 bases). CDR3 length: 16 residues. Germline lookup yields CDR1 SGHDN and CDR2 FVKESK. The ends were cut back, 1 base at V and 4 bases at J, with 16 bases in the middle. CDR3 residues: CASSQGVGGLIYGYTF. For the CDR3, the DNA is TGTGCCAGCAGCCAAGGTGTAGGGGGTCTCATCTATGGCTACACCTTC.

This clonotype was counted many times. The gene calls are TRBV7-2 and TRBJ1-2; TRBD1 is a possible D gene (5 bases). Per germline, CDR1 SGHTA and CDR2 FQGNSA. The CDR3 loop spans 15 amino acids. Trimming removed 5 bases at V and 6 bases at J, with 19 bases between. The CDR3 DNA reads as TGTGCCAGCAGCCCACTGCGGTGGGGGTCGGATGGCTACACCTTC. It encodes CASSPLRWGSDGYTF.